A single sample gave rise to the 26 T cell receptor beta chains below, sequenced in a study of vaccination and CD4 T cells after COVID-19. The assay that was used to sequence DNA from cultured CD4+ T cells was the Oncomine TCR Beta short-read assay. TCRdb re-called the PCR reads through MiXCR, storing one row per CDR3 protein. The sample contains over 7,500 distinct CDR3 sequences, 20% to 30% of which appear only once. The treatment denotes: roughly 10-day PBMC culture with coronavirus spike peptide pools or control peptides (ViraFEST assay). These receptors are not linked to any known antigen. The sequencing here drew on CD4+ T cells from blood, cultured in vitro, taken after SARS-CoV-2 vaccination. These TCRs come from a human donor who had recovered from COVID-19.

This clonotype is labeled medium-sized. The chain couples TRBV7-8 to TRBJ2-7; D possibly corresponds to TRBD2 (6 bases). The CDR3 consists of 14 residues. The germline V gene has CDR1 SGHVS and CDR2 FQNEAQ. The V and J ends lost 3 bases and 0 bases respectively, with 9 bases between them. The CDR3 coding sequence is TGTGCCAGCAGCTTCCAGCGGGTCTCCTACGAGCAGTACTTC. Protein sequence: CASSFQRVSYEQYF.

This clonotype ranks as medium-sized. The DNA for the CDR3 is TGCAGAGCTCCGGGACTTAGGGTAGCCAAAAACATTCAGTACTTC. It translates to CRAPGLRVAKNIQYF. The chain combines TRBV20-1 with TRBJ2-4; D might be TRBD2 (6 bases). CDR1 is DFQATT and CDR2 is SNEGSKA in the germline V gene (reference sequence). The CDR3 covers 15 residues.

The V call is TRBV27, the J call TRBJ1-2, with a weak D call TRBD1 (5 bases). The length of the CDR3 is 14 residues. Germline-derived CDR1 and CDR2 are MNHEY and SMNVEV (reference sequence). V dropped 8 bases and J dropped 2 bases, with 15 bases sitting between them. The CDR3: CASRSVGENYGYTF. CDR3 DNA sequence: TGTGCCAGCCGGTCGGTAGGGGAGAACTATGGCTACACCTTC.

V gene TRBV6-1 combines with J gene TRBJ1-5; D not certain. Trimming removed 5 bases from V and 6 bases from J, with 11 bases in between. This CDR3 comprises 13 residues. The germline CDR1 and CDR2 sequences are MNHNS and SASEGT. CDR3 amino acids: CASSTRTTQPQHF. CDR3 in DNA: TGTGCCAGCAGTACCAGGACGACTCAGCCCCAGCATTTT.

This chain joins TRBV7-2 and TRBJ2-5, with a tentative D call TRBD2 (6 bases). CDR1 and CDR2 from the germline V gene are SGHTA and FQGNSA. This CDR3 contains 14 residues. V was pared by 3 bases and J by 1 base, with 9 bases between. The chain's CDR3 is CASSFGTRQETQYF. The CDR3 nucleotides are TGTGCCAGCAGCTTCGGGACTCGCCAAGAGACCCAGTACTTC.

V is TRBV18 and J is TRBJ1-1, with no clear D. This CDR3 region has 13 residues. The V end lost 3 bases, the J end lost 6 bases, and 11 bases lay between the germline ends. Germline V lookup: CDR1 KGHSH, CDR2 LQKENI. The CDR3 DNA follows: TGTGCCAGCTCACCGTTCGGGGAGGCTGAAGCTTTCTTT. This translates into CASSPFGEAEAFF.

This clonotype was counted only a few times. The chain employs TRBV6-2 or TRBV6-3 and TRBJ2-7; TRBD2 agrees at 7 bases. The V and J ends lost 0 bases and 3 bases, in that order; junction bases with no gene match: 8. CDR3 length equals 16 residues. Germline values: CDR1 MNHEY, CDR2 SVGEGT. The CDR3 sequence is CASSYSWREKLYEQYF. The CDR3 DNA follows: TGTGCCAGCAGTTACTCGTGGCGGGAGAAACTCTACGAGCAGTACTTC.

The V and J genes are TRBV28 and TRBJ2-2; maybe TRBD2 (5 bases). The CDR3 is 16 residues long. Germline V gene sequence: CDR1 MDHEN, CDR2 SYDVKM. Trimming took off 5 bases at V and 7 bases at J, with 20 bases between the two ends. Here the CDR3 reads CASSPLTTGGIGELFF. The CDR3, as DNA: TGTGCCAGCAGTCCCTTGACTACTGGAGGAATCGGGGAGCTGTTTTTT.

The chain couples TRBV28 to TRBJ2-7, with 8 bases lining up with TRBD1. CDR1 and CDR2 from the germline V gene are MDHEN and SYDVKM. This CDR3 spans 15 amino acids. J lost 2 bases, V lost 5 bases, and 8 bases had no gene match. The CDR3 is CASSPGDRGTYEQYF. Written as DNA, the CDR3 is TGTGCCAGCAGTCCAGGCGACAGGGGAACCTACGAGCAGTACTTC.

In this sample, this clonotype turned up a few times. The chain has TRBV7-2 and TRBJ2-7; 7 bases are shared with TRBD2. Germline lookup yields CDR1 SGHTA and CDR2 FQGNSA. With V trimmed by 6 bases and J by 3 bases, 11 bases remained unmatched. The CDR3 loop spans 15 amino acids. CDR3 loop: CASRRGGGLGYEQYF. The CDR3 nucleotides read TGTGCCAGCAGACGGGGCGGGGGTCTTGGCTACGAGCAGTACTTC.

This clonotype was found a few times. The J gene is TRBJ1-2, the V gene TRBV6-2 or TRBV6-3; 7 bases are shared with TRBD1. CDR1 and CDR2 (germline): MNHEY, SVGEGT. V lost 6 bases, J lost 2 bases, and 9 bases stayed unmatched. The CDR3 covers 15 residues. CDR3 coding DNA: TGTGCCAGCAGGGCGACAGGGATTGGGAACTATGGCTACACCTTC. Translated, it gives CASRATGIGNYGYTF.

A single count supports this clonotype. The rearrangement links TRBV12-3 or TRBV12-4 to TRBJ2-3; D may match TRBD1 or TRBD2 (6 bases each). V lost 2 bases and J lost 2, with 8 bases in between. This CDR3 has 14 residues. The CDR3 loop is CASSLRGVTDTQYF. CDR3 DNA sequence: TGTGCCAGCAGTTTAAGGGGGGTCACAGATACGCAGTATTTT.

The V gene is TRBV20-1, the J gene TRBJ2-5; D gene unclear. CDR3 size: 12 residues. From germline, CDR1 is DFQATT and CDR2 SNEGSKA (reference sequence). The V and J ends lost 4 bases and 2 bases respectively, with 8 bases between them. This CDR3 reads CSAIGRQETQYF. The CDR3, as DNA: TGCAGTGCTATAGGCCGTCAAGAGACCCAGTACTTC.

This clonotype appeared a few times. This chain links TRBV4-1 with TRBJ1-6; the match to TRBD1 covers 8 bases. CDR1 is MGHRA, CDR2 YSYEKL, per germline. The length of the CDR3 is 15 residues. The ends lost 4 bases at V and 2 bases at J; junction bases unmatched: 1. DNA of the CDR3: TGCGCCAGCAGCCTACAGGGGGCCTATAATTCACCCCTCCACTTT. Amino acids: CASSLQGAYNSPLHF.

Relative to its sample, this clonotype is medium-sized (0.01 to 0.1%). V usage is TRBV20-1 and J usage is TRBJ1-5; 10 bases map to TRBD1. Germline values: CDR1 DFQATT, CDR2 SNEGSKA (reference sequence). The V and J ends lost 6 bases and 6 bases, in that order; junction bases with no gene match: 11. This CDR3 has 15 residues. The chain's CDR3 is CSAIDRGLVSQPQHF. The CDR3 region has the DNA TGCAGTGCAATTGACAGGGGGCTCGTTAGTCAGCCCCAGCATTTT.

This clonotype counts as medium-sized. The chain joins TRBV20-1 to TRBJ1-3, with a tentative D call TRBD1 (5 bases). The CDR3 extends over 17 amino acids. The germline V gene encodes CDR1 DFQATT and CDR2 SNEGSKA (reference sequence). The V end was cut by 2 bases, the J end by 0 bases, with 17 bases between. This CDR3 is CSARQRLDTHSGNTIYF. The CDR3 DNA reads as TGCAGTGCTAGACAACGCCTGGACACCCACTCTGGAAACACCATATATTTT.

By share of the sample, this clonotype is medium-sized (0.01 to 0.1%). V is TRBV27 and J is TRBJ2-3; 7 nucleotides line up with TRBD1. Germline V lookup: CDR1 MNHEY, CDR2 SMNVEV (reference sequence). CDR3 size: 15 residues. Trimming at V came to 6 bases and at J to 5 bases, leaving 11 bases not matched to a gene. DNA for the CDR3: TGTGCCAGCAGCATCGACAGGGCCCTGCTAGATACGCAGTATTTT. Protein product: CASSIDRALLDTQYF.

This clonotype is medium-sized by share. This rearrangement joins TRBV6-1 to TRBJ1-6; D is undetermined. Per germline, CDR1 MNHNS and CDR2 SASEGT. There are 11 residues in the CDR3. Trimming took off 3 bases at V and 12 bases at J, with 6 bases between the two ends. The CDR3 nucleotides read TGTGCCAGCAGTGATACAAGACCCCTCCACTTT. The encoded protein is CASSDTRPLHF.

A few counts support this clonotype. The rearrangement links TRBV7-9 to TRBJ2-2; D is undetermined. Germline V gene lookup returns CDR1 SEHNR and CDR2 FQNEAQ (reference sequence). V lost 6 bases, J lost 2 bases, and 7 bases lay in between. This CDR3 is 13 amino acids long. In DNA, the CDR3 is TGTGCCAGCAGACCTGCCAACACCGGGGAGCTGTTTTTT. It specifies CASRPANTGELFF.

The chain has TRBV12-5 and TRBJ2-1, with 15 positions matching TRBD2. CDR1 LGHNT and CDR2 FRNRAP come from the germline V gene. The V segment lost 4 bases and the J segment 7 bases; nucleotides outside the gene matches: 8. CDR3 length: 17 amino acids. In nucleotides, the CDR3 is TGTGCTAGTGGTTGGAGCTCGGGACTAGCGGGAGGTAATGAGCAGTTCTTC. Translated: CASGWSSGLAGGNEQFF.

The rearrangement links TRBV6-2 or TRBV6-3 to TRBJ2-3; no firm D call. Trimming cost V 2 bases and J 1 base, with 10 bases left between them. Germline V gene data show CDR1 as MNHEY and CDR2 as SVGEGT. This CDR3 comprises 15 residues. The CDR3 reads CASSYTTSGTDTQYF. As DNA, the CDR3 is TGTGCCAGCAGTTACACAACCTCCGGCACAGATACGCAGTATTTT.

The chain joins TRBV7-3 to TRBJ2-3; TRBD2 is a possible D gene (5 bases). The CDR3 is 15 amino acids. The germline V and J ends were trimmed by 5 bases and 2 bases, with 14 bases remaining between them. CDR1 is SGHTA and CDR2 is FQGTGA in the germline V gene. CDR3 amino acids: CASSQPSFPTDTQYF. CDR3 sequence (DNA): TGTGCCAGCAGCCAACCTAGCTTCCCCACAGATACGCAGTATTTT.

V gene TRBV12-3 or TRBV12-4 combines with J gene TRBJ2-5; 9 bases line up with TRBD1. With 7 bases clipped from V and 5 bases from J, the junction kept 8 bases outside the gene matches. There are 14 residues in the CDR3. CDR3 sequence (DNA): TGTGCCAGCACCATAACAGGGGGCGGGGAGACCCAGTACTTC. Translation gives CASTITGGGETQYF.

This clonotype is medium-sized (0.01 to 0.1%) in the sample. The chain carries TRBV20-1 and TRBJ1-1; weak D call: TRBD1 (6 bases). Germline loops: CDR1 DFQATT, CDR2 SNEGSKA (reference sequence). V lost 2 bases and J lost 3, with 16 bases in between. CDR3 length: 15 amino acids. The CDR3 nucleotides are TGCAGTGCTAGACTCCTGGGGGGGGCAGACACTGAAGCTTTCTTT. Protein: CSARLLGGADTEAFF.

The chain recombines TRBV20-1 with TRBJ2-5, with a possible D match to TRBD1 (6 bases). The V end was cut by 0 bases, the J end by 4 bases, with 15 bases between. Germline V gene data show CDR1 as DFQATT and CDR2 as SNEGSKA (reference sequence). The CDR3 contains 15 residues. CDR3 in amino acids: CSARDPGRGGETQYF. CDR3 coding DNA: TGCAGTGCTAGAGATCCTGGCAGGGGCGGAGAGACCCAGTACTTC.

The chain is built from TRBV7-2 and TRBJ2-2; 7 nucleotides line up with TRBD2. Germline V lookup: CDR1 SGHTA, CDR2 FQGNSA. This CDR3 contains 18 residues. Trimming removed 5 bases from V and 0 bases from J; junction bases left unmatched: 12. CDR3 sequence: CASSGGGWAMTNTGELFF. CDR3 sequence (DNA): TGTGCCAGCAGCGGGGGGGGTTGGGCCATGACGAACACCGGGGAGCTGTTTTTT.